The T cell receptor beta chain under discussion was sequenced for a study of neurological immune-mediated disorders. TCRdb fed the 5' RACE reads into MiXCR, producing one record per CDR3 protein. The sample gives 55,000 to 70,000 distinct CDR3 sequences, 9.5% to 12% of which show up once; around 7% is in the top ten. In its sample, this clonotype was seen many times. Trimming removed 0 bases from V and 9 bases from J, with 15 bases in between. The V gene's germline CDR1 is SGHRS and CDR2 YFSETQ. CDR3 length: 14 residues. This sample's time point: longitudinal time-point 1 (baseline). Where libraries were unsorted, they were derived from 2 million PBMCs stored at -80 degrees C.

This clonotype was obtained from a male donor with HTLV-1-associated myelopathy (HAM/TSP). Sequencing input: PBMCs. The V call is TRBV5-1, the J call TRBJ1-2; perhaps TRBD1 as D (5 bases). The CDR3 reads CASSLGSGEERYTF. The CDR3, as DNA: TGCGCCAGCAGCTTGGGGTCGGGGGAAGAACGCTACACCTTC. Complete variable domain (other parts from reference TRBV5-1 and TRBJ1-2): KAGVTQTPRYLIKTRGQQVTLSCSPISGHRSVSWYQQTPGQGLQFLFEYFSETQRNKGNFPGRFSGRQFSNSRSEMNVSTLELGDSALYLCASSLGSGEERYTFGSGTRLTVV.